A selection of T cell receptor beta chains follows, all from one sample in a study of blood T cell repertoires in COVID-19. Libraries were prepared by immunoSEQ multiplex PCR; TCRdb keeps only in-frame clonotypes and omits some of them. The sample gives approximately 270,000 clones, approximately 85% of which show up once; 0.7% to 0.9% is in the top ten. The sequencing input was peripheral blood. These receptors all come from a human donor with COVID-19, enrolled during active disease. The donor label of this sample is uncertain. The CDR3 runs from the conserved cysteine through the conserved F or W. The D gene is left open where the match is weak. Clone size is stated in some rows and not others, as once, few, many or a class when expanded.

TRBJ1-2,NA,TRBD1,TRBV6-1,CASSKAGTGGGNYGYTF,TGTGCCAGCAGTAAAGCCGGGACAGGGGGCGGTAACTATGGCTACACCTTC
TRBJ1-5,NA,NA,TRBV21-1,CASSRGQCNQPQHF,TGTGCCAGCAGCAGAGGACAATGCAATCAGCCCCAGCATTTT
TRBJ2-7,NA,TRBD2,TRBV7-2,CASSLGTSGSEQYF,TGTGCCAGCAGCTTAGGAACTAGCGGGAGCGAGCAGTACTTC
TRBJ2-5,NA,NA,TRBV5-8,CASSYREQETQYF,TGTGCCAGCAGCTACAGGGAGCAAGAGACCCAGTACTTC
TRBJ2-3,NA,NA,TRBV7-2,CASSPQVGSTDTQYF,TGTGCCAGCAGCCCCCAGGTAGGCAGCACAGATACGCAGTATTTT
TRBJ1-1,NA,NA,TRBV2,CASSLNTEAFF,TGTGCCAGCAGTCTAAACACTGAAGCTTTCTTT
TRBJ2-6,NA,TRBD1,TRBV5-1,CASSRDRGISGANVLTF,TGCGCCAGCAGTCGAGACAGGGGAATCTCTGGGGCCAACGTCCTGACTTTC
TRBJ2-3,many,TRBD2,TRBV5-1,CASSFGRGWGDTQYF,TGCGCCAGCAGCTTCGGGAGGGGATGGGGAGATACGCAGTATTTT
TRBJ2-7,NA,NA,TRBV7-2,CASSTLGGGGYEQYF,TGTGCCAGCAGCACTCTAGGCGGCGGCGGGTACGAGCAGTACTTC
TRBJ2-7,NA,TRBD2,TRBV3-1/TRBV3-2,CASSQDMGRTSVTYEQYF,TGTGCCAGCAGCCAAGATATGGGTAGGACTAGCGTAACCTACGAGCAGTACTTC
TRBJ1-1,NA,TRBD1,TRBV6-5,CASSYGTGGGEAFF,TGTGCCAGCAGTTACGGGACAGGGGGAGGTGAAGCTTTCTTT
TRBJ1-2,NA,NA,TRBV2,CASSREGVSYGYTF,TGTGCCAGCAGTCGAGAGGGGGTGAGCTATGGCTACACCTTC
TRBJ2-4,NA,TRBD2,TRBV3-1/TRBV3-2,CASSQDLRASGRAGNIQYF,TGTGCCAGCAGCCAAGATTTAAGGGCTAGCGGGAGGGCCGGGAACATTCAGTACTTC
TRBJ1-2,NA,TRBD1,TRBV3-1/TRBV3-2,CASSQDRDSVGYGYTF,TGTGCCAGCAGCCAAGATAGGGACAGCGTGGGCTATGGCTACACCTTC
TRBJ1-1,NA,NA,TRBV3-1/TRBV3-2,CASSQPGKSEAFF,TGTGCCAGCAGCCAGCCAGGGAAGTCTGAAGCTTTCTTT
TRBJ2-7,NA,TRBD1,TRBV5-1,CASRPDRGPYEQYF,TGCGCCAGCAGGCCGGACAGGGGGCCTTACGAGCAGTACTTC
TRBJ1-2,NA,TRBD1,TRBV30,CAWNPDRGLGGYTF,TGTGCCTGGAACCCGGACAGGGGGCTTGGTGGCTACACCTTC
TRBJ1-1,once,NA,TRBV7-9,CASSPLGAQNTEAFF,TGTGCCAGCAGCCCCCTTGGGGCTCAGAACACTGAAGCTTTCTTT
TRBJ2-5,NA,TRBD2,TRBV7-2,CASSFGEGETQYF,TGTGCCAGCAGCTTCGGGGAGGGGGAGACCCAGTACTTC
TRBJ1-2,NA,TRBD1,TRBV7-9,CASTKGGQTKLHGYTF,TGTGCCAGCACCAAAGGGGGCCAGACCAAGCTCCATGGCTACACCTTC
TRBJ1-1,NA,NA,TRBV7-8,CASSFRAPNTEAFF,TGTGCCAGCAGCTTCAGGGCCCCGAACACTGAAGCTTTCTTT
TRBJ1-1,few,TRBD1,TRBV3-1/TRBV3-2,CASSLTGQGNTEAFF,TGTGCCAGCAGCCTGACCGGACAGGGGAACACTGAAGCTTTCTTT
TRBJ2-1,NA,NA,TRBV28,CASTMRSVGNEQFF,TGTGCCAGCACCATGCGGTCGGTTGGGAATGAGCAGTTCTTC
TRBJ2-3,once,TRBD2,TRBV5-4,CASSLDWGGLAESTDTQYF,TGTGCCAGCAGCTTGGATTGGGGAGGACTAGCGGAGAGCACAGATACGCAGTATTTT
TRBJ1-5,NA,TRBD1,TRBV28,CASSLPPSGGDQPQHF,TGTGCCAGCAGTTTACCGCCCTCAGGGGGCGATCAGCCCCAGCATTTT
TRBJ2-2,NA,TRBD2,TRBV5-1,CASSREVAGGSNTGELFF,TGCGCCAGCAGCCGGGAGGTAGCGGGAGGGTCGAACACCGGGGAGCTGTTTTTT
TRBJ2-3,NA,TRBD2,TRBV28,CASRNSGSPDTQYF,TGTGCCAGCCGGAATAGCGGGAGCCCAGATACGCAGTATTTT
TRBJ2-3,NA,NA,TRBV19,CASSLQSTDTQYF,TGTGCCAGTAGTTTACAGAGCACAGATACGCAGTATTTT
TRBJ2-3,NA,TRBD1,TRBV7-3,CASSLGTVSTDTQYF,TGTGCCAGCAGCTTGGGGACAGTTAGCACAGATACGCAGTATTTT
TRBJ1-4,NA,TRBD1,TRBV6-5,CASSQDRDEKLFF,TGTGCCAGCAGCCAAGACAGGGATGAAAAACTGTTTTTT
TRBJ2-7,NA,NA,TRBV7-8,CASSLVASSSYEQYF,TGTGCCAGCAGCTTAGTGGCTAGCAGTTCCTACGAGCAGTACTTC
TRBJ1-1,NA,NA,TRBV19,CASSITGLNTEAFF,TGTGCCAGTAGTATTACAGGGTTGAACACTGAAGCTTTCTTT
TRBJ1-5,NA,NA,TRBV28,CASSPQGRGATQPQHF,TGTGCCAGCAGTCCTCAGGGGAGGGGCGCTACCCAGCCCCAGCATTTT